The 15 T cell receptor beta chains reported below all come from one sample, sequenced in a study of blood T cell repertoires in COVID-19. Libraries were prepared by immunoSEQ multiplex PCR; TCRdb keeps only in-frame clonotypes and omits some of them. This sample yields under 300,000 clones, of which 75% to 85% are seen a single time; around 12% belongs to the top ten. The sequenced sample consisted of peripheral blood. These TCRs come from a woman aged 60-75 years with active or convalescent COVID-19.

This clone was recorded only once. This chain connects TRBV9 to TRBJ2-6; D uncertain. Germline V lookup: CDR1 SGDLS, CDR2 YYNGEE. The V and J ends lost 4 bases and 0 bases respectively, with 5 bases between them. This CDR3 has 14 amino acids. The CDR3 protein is CASSSLSGANVLTF. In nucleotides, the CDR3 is TGTGCCAGCAGCTCCCTCTCTGGGGCCAACGTCCTGACTTTC.

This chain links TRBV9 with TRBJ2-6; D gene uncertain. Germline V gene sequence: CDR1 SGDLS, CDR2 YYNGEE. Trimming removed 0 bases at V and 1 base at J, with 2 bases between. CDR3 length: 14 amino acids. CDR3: CASSVVSGANVLTF. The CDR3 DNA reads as TGTGCCAGCAGCGTAGTATCTGGGGCCAACGTCCTGACTTTC.

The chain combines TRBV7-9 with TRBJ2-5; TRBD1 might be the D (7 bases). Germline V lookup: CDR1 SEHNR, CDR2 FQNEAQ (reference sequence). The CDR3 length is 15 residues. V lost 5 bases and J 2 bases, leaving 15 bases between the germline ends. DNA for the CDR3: TGTGCCAGCAGCCGGGGCAGGGGGGAACAAGAGACCCAGTACTTC. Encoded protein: CASSRGRGEQETQYF.

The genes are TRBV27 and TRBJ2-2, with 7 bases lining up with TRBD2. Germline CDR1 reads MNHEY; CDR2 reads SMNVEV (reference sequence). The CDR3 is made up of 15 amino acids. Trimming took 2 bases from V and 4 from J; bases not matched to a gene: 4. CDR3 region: CASSLRGDRTGELFF. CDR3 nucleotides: TGTGCCAGCAGTTTACGGGGGGACCGCACCGGGGAGCTGTTTTTT.

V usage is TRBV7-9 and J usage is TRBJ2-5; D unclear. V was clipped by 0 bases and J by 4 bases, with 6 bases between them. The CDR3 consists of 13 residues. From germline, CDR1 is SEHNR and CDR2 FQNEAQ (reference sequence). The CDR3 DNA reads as TGTGCCAGCAGCTTAGCTACAGTAGAGACCCAGTACTTC. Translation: CASSLATVETQYF.

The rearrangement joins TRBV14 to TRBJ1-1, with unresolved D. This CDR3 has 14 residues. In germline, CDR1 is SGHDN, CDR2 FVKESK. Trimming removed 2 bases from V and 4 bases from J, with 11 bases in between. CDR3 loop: CASSQQALGTEAFF. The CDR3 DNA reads TGTGCCAGCAGCCAACAGGCCCTGGGCACTGAAGCTTTCTTT.

This chain's CDR3 is CSVEAGGSFF. The CDR3, as DNA: TGCAGCGTTGAGGCAGGGGGATCGTTCTTC. The chain carries TRBV29-1 and TRBJ2-1, with TRBD1 matching 7 bases. CDR1 and CDR2 (germline): SQVTM, ANQGSEA. This CDR3 has 10 residues. The ends lost 3 bases at V and 15 bases at J; junction bases unmatched: 5.

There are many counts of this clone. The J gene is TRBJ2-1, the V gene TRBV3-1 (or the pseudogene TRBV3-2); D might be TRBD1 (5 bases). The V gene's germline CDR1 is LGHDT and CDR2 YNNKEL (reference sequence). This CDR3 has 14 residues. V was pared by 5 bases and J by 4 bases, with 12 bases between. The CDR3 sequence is CASSKTATYNEQFF. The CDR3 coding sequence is TGTGCCAGCAGCAAGACAGCGACTTACAATGAGCAGTTCTTC.

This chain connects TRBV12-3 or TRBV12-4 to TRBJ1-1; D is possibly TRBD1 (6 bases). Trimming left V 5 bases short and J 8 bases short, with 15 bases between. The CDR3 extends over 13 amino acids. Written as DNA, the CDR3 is TGTGCCAGCAGTACCGACAGGAGATCCGAAGCTTTCTTT. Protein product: CASSTDRRSEAFF.

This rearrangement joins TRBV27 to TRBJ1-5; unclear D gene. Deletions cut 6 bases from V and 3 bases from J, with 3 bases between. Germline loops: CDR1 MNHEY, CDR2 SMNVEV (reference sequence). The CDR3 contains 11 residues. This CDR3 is CASRLNQPQHF. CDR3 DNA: TGTGCCAGCAGACTCAATCAGCCCCAGCATTTT.

The CDR3 loop is CASSLDRGGMDTQYF. Here the CDR3 DNA reads TGTGCCAGCAGCTTAGATCGGGGAGGGATGGATACGCAGTATTTT. The V call is TRBV11-2, the J call TRBJ2-3; 7 bases agree with TRBD2. Per germline, CDR1 SGHAT and CDR2 FQNNGV. J lost 6 bases, V lost 0 bases, and 6 bases had no gene match. The CDR3 runs 15 residues.

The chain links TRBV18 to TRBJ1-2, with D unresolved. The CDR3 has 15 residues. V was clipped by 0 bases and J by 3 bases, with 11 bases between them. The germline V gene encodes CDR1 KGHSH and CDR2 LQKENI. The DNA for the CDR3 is TGTGCCAGCTCACCACCTTGGGCTGTAGACTATGGCTACACCTTC. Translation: CASSPPWAVDYGYTF. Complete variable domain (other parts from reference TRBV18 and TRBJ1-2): NAGVMQNPRHLVRRRGQEARLRCSPMKGHSHVYWYRQLPEEGLKFMVYLQKENIIDESGMPKERFSAEFPKEGPSILRIQQVVRGDSAAYFCASSPPWAVDYGYTFGSGTRLTVV.

The CDR3 loop reads CASSPGFRGTEAFF. The CDR3 region has the DNA TGTGCCAGCAGTCCGGGGTTCCGGGGCACTGAAGCTTTCTTT. The genes are TRBV27 and TRBJ1-1; no clear D. This CDR3 is 14 amino acids long. Germline V gene data show CDR1 as MNHEY and CDR2 as SMNVEV (reference sequence). The V gene lost 5 bases and the J gene lost 4 bases, with 14 bases spanning the gap.

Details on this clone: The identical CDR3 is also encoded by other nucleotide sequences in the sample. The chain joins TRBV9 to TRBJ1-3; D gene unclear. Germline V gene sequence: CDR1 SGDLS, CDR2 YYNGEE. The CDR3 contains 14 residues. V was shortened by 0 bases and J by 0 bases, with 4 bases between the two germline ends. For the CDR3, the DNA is TGTGCCAGCAGCGTAGGGCCCTCTGGAAACACCATATATTTT. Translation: CASSVGPSGNTIYF. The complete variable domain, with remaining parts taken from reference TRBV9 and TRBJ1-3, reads DSGVTQTPKHLITATGQRVTLRCSPRSGDLSVYWYQQSLDQGLQFLIQYYNGEERAKGNILERFSAQQFPDLHSELNLSSLELGDSALYFCASSVGPSGNTIYFGEGSWLTVV.

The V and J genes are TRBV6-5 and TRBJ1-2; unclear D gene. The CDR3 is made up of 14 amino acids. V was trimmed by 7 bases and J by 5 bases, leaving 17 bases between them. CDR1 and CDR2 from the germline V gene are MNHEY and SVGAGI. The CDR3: CASKDSSPQYGYTF. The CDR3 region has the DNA TGTGCCAGCAAAGACTCGAGCCCCCAATATGGCTACACCTTC.